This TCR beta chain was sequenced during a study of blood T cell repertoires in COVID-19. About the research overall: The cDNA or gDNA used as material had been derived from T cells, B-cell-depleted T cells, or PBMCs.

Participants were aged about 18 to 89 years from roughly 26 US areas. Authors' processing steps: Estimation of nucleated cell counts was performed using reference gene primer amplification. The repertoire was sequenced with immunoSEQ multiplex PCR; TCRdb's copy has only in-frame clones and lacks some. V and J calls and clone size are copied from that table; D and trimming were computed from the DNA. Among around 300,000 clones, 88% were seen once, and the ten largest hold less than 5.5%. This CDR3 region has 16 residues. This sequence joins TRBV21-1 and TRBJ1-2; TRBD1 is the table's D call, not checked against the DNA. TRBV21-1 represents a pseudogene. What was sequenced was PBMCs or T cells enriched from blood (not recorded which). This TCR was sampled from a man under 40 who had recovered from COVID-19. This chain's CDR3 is CASSELRPPDSYGYTF. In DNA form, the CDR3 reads TGTGCCAGCAGCGAACTACGGCCGCCGGACAGCTATGGCTACACCTTC.